This T cell receptor beta chain was captured by sequencing in a study of vaccination and CD4 T cells after COVID-19. Study-level background: Stimulation of cells relied on overlapping spike peptides derived from SARS-CoV-2, HCoV-NL63, HCoV-OC43 and HCoV-229E.

Researchers used the Oncomine TCR Beta short-read assay to sequence DNA from cultured CD4+ T cells. Once CD4+ T cells had been cultured, genomic DNA was extracted from them. In TCRdb, the PCR reads were re-called with MiXCR into one record per CDR3 protein. This table has 11,000 to 15,000 distinct CDR3 sequences, 51% appearing once. This clonotype was counted a few times. Its specificity is unknown. Treatment reported: 10-day PBMC culture with coronavirus spike peptide pools or control peptides (ViraFEST assay). Sample: CD4+ T cells from blood, cultured in vitro. The TCR sequence derives from a human donor who had recovered from COVID-19.

The CDR3 coding sequence is TGTGCCAGCAGCCCTGCAACGACTAGCGGGATGTTCGGTGAGCAGTTCTTC. It codes for CASSPATTSGMFGEQFF. The chain carries TRBV11-3 and TRBJ2-1; 11 nucleotides match TRBD2. V dropped 5 bases and J dropped 9; count of bases not matched to a gene: 15. From germline, CDR1 is SGHNT and CDR2 YENEEA. The CDR3 consists of 17 residues.